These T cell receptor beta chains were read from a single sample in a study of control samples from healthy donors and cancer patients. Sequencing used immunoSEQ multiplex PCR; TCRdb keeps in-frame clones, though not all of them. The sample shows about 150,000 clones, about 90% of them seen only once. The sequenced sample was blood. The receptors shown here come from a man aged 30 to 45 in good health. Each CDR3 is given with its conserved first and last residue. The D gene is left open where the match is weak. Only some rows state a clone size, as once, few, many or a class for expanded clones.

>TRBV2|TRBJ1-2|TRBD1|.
CASSFRQGAVGYTF
TGTGCCAGCAGCTTTAGACAGGGGGCCGTCGGCTACACCTTC
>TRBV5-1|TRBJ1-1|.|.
CASSFEGLEAFF
TGCGCCAGCAGCTTTGAGGGGCTCGAAGCTTTCTTT
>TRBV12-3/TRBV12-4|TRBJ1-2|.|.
CASSSPRYGYTF
TGTGCCAGCAGTTCCCCCCGATATGGCTACACCTTC
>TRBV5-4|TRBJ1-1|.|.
CASSLALGAGTEAFF
TGTGCCAGCAGCTTGGCCCTAGGGGCGGGAACTGAAGCTTTCTTT
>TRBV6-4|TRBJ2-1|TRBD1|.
CASSAPGQANNEQFF
TGTGCCAGCAGTGCACCGGGACAGGCGAACAATGAGCAGTTCTTC
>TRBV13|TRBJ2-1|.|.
CASSLLSPREQFF
TGTGCCAGCAGCTTATTGTCGCCTAGAGAGCAGTTCTTC
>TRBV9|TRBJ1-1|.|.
CASSRAGHMNTEAFF
TGTGCCAGCAGTAGGGCGGGACATATGAACACTGAAGCTTTCTTT
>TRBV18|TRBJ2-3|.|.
CASSHQGDPDTQYF
TGTGCCAGCTCACATCAAGGGGATCCAGATACGCAGTATTTT
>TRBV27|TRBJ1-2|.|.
CASSLSANYGYTF
TGTGCCAGCAGTTTGTCAGCTAACTATGGCTACACCTTC
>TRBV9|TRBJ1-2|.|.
CASSVVGDNGYTF
TGTGCCAGCAGCGTGGTAGGGGATAATGGCTACACCTTC
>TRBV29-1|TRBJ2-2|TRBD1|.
CSVRATGLGGELFF
TGCAGCGTTAGGGCGACAGGGTTGGGTGGGGAGCTGTTTTTT
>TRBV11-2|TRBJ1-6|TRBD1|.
CASSLSGTGKNSPLHF
TGTGCCAGCAGCTTATCCGGGACAGGGAAAAATTCACCCCTCCACTTT
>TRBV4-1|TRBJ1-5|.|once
CASSQGTGNQPQHF
TGCGCCAGCAGCCAAGGGACGGGAAATCAGCCCCAGCATTTT
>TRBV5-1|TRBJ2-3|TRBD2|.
CASSFAGGTDTQYF
TGCGCCAGCAGCTTCGCGGGGGGCACAGATACGCAGTATTTT
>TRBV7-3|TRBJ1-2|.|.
CASSVGGGSGYTF
TGTGCCAGCAGCGTAGGGGGGGGGAGTGGCTACACCTTC
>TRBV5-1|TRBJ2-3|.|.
CASLAGGSADTQYF
TGCGCCAGCCTGGCAGGGGGGAGCGCAGATACGCAGTATTTT
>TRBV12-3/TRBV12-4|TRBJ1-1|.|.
CASSPMNTEAFF
TGTGCCAGCAGTCCAATGAACACTGAAGCTTTCTTT
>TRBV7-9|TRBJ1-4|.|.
CASSFQQGGGEKLFF
TGTGCCAGCAGCTTCCAACAGGGAGGAGGGGAAAAACTGTTTTTT
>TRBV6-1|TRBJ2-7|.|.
CASSEAGSYEQYF
TGTGCCAGCAGTGAAGCAGGGTCCTACGAGCAGTACTTC
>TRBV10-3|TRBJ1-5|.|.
CAISEGAQPQHF
TGTGCCATCAGTGAGGGGGCGCAGCCCCAGCATTTT
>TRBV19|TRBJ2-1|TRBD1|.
CASRFSGQGSYNEQFF
TGTGCCAGTAGATTCTCCGGACAGGGCTCCTACAATGAGCAGTTCTTC
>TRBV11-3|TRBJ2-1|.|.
CASSSREGSGNEQFF
TGTGCCAGCAGCTCACGAGAAGGTAGCGGTAATGAGCAGTTCTTC
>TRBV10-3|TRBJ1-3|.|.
CAIRRDDNMGNTIYF
TGTGCCATCAGGAGGGACGACAATATGGGAAACACCATATATTTT
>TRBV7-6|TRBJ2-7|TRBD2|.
CASSLGAGGTYEQYF
TGTGCCAGCAGCTTAGGAGCGGGGGGAACCTACGAGCAGTACTTC
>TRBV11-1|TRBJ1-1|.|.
CASSLERVRNTEAFF
TGTGCCAGCAGCTTAGAGCGGGTCCGGAACACTGAAGCTTTCTTT
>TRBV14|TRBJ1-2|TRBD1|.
CASSAGRGRLGYTF
TGTGCCAGCAGTGCGGGCAGGGGGCGGCTTGGCTACACCTTC
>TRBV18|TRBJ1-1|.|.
CASSPHRENTEAFF
TGTGCCAGCTCACCACACAGGGAGAACACTGAAGCTTTCTTT
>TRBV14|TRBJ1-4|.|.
CASRRGTNEKLFF
TGTGCCAGCAGGAGGGGCACTAATGAAAAACTGTTTTTT
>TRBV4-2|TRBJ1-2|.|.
CASSQPGSYGYTF
TGTGCCAGCAGCCAGCCGGGCAGCTATGGCTACACCTTC
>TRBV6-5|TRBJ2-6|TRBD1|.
CASRDRAGANVLTF
TGTGCCAGCAGGGACAGGGCCGGGGCCAACGTCCTGACTTTC
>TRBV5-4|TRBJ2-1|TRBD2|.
CASSMSLSGGYNEQFF
TGTGCCAGCAGCATGAGCCTTAGCGGGGGGTACAATGAGCAGTTCTTC
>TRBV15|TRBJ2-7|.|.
CATSRPKPGLSYEQYF
TGTGCCACCAGCAGACCCAAGCCGGGACTTAGCTACGAGCAGTACTTC
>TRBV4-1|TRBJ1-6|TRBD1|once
CASSQGQGLNSPLHF
TGCGCCAGCAGCCAAGGACAGGGATTGAATTCACCCCTCCACTTT
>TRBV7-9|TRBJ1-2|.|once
CASSLLQGGDTF
TGTGCCAGCAGCTTACTCCAGGGAGGGGACACCTTC
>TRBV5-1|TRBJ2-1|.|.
CASSLETSSYNEQFF
TGCGCCAGCAGCTTGGAGACGAGCTCCTACAATGAGCAGTTCTTC
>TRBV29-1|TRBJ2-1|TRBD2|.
CSGTSGRNEQFF
TGCAGCGGGACTAGCGGGAGAAATGAGCAGTTCTTC
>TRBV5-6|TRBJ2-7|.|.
CASSLEGYEQYF
TGTGCCAGCAGCTTGGAGGGCTACGAGCAGTACTTC
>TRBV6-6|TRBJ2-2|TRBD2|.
CASSWGSGGAHGELFF
TGTGCCAGCAGTTGGGGTAGCGGGGGGGCCCACGGGGAGCTGTTTTTT
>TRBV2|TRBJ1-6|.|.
CASSEAAVSTNNSPLHF
TGTGCCAGCAGTGAAGCGGCAGTGTCCACTAATAATTCACCCCTCCACTTT
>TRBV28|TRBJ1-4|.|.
CASKDEKLFF
TGTGCCAGTAAGGATGAAAAACTGTTTTTT
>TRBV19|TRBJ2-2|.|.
CASSIAQNTGELFF
TGTGCCAGTAGTATAGCACAGAACACCGGGGAGCTGTTTTTT